This T cell receptor (beta chain) was recovered during a study of shared clonotypes between healthy human individuals. The overall study: Per donor, CD8 memory used one plate, CD8 naive used two, CD4 memory used three and CD4 naive used three.

Germline V lookup: CDR1 SGHRS, CDR2 YFSETQ. The germline V and J ends were trimmed by 2 bases and 1 base, with 9 bases remaining between them. This CDR3 has 15 residues. Study-wide findings and caveats: About 5% of naive CD4 clonotypes were shared across several donors.

Note on this clone: Its antigen remains unknown.

Using immunoSEQ multiplex PCR, the repertoire was profiled, and TCRdb retains in-frame clones only, with some absent. Among 1,400,000 or so clones listed, around 98.5% were seen once. This chain links TRBV5-1 with TRBJ2-2; D assignment may be TRBD1 or TRBD2 (5 bases each). The sequencing input was naive CD4+ T cells sorted from blood. Indicated subset: CD45RA+ positively selected. The receptor's source is a man aged 30 to 39 in good health. CDR3: CASSFPGRNTGELFF. The CDR3 DNA follows: TGCGCCAGCAGCTTCCCAGGGAGGAACACCGGGGAGCTGTTTTTT. Looking up the rest from reference TRBV5-1 and TRBJ2-2 gives the full variable domain: KAGVTQTPRYLIKTRGQQVTLSCSPISGHRSVSWYQQTPGQGLQFLFEYFSETQRNKGNFPGRFSGRQFSNSRSEMNVSTLELGDSALYLCASSFPGRNTGELFFGEGSRLTVL.